Following are 15 T cell receptor beta chains from one sample sequenced in a study of cytomegalovirus exposure and HLA in healthy donors. The PCR was carried out with 60 Vbeta primers and 13 Jbeta primers. Sequencing was performed with immunoSEQ multiplex PCR; in TCRdb, only in-frame clones are kept and a portion is missing. The profile covers under 130,000 clones, with 79% appearing a single time and 3% to 3.5% taken by the ten largest. Material for sequencing was PBMCs. These receptors were taken from a woman in her thirties or forties in good health and CMV-seronegative.

Note on this clone: One junction end disagrees with the germline gene, perhaps due to a read error. The chain employs TRBV4-2 and TRBJ2-7; the match to TRBD2 covers 9 bases. The CDR3 consists of 13 residues. The germline CDR1 and CDR2 sequences are LGHNA and YNFKEQ. The CDR3 DNA reads TGTGCCAGCAGCCCAAGCAATAGCGGGGGATCCACCTTC. Protein: CASSPSNSGGSTF.

The chain has TRBV4-3 and TRBJ2-1, with a tentative D call TRBD2 (6 bases). This CDR3 is built from 16 residues. V was shortened by 1 base and J by 6 bases, with 16 bases between the two germline ends. Germline CDR1 LGHNA, CDR2 YSLEER. The CDR3 spells CASSQVGGAQGNEQFF. For the CDR3, the DNA is TGCGCCAGCAGCCAAGTGGGCGGGGCCCAAGGCAATGAGCAGTTCTTC.

This clone was seen a handful of times. J is TRBJ1-2 and V is TRBV28; D gene uncertain. Germline values: CDR1 MDHEN, CDR2 SYDVKM. This CDR3 contains 12 residues. The V and J ends lost 6 bases and 4 bases respectively, with 9 bases between them. The CDR3 DNA reads TGTGCCAGCAGCTCCTTCCGCTATGGCTACACCTTC. It translates to CASSSFRYGYTF.

V is TRBV5-8 and J is TRBJ1-2; tentative D call: TRBD1 (6 bases). The CDR3 length is 13 residues. Germline CDR1 is SGHTS and CDR2 is YDEGEE. Trimming removed 4 bases from V and 5 bases from J, with 12 bases in between. The CDR3 protein is CASSAGQRYGYTF. CDR3 nucleotides: TGTGCCAGCAGCGCCGGACAGAGGTATGGCTACACCTTC. The variable domain in full, completed from reference TRBV5-8 and TRBJ1-2, reads EAGVTQSPTHLIKTRGQQATLRCSPISGHTSVYWYQQALGLGLQFLLWYDEGEERNRGNFPPRFSGRQFPNYSSELNVNALELEDSALYLCASSAGQRYGYTFGSGTRLTVV.

The chain recombines TRBV28 with TRBJ2-1; 10 bases align to TRBD2. The CDR3 loop spans 14 amino acids. Germline assignment: CDR1 MDHEN and CDR2 SYDVKM. V was pared by 5 bases and J by 10 bases, with 8 bases of the junction left unmatched. CDR3 DNA sequence: TGTGCCAGCAGTGACCGGACTAGCGGTAGGGAGCAGTTCTTC. This encodes CASSDRTSGREQFF.

This chain uses TRBV11-2 with TRBJ2-3; TRBD1 matches at 7 bases. CDR3 length: 17 residues. Germline V gene lookup returns CDR1 SGHAT and CDR2 FQNNGV. Trimming at V came to 1 base and at J to 2 bases, leaving 9 bases not matched to a gene. The CDR3 DNA follows: TGTGCCAGCAGCTTAGGAGTTGGACAGGAGTTCACAGATACGCAGTATTTT. Translated: CASSLGVGQEFTDTQYF.

This chain links TRBV6-1 with TRBJ1-1; D is perhaps TRBD1 (5 bases). In germline, CDR1 is MNHNS, CDR2 SASEGT. With 8 bases removed from V and 11 bases from J, the gap between germline ends came to 15 bases. CDR3 length: 11 amino acids. CDR3 residues: CASPSGGWAFF. CDR3 nucleotide sequence: TGTGCCAGCCCTTCGGGGGGTTGGGCTTTCTTT.

This clone came up once. The chain joins TRBV27 to TRBJ2-1, with D possibly being TRBD2 (6 bases). The germline CDR1 and CDR2 sequences are MNHEY and SMNVEV (reference sequence). The CDR3 has 16 residues. Trimming took 5 bases from V and 2 from J, leaving 16 bases between them. The CDR3 region has the DNA TGTGCCAGCAGTGCGGGACTCCCGGGCCCCTACAATGAGCAGTTCTTC. Translating gives CASSAGLPGPYNEQFF.

This sequence joins TRBV11-2 and TRBJ2-7, with D perhaps matching TRBD2 (6 bases). Trimming left V 1 base short and J 5 bases short, with 15 bases between. This CDR3 comprises 15 residues. Germline loops: CDR1 SGHAT, CDR2 FQNNGV. The CDR3 DNA reads as TGTGCCAGCAGCTTAGCGCTGGGCGGGAACGACGAGCAGTACTTC. As protein: CASSLALGGNDEQYF.

In the case of this clone: Other DNA sequences of this sample code for an identical CDR3. The V call is TRBV5-4, the J call TRBJ2-1; TRBD1 might be the D (6 bases). CDR1 and CDR2 (germline): SGHNT, YYREEE (reference sequence). This CDR3 comprises 15 residues. V was clipped by 1 base and J by 8 bases, with 16 bases between them. CDR3 loop: CASSLPQGTSDEQFF. CDR3 in DNA: TGTGCCAGCAGCTTGCCGCAGGGGACGAGCGATGAGCAGTTCTTC.

This rearrangement joins TRBV28 to TRBJ1-1; 7 bases are a match to TRBD1. Germline V CDR1 and CDR2: MDHEN, SYDVKM. The CDR3 consists of 14 residues. Trimming cost V 5 bases and J 5 bases; bases outside gene matches: 8. CDR3 DNA: TGTGCCAGCAGTACCGGACAGGAGGGGACTGAAGCTTTCTTT. Amino acid sequence: CASSTGQEGTEAFF. Filled out from reference TRBV28 and TRBJ1-1, the complete variable domain reads DVKVTQSSRYLVKRTGEKVFLECVQDMDHENMFWYRQDPGLGLRLIYFSYDVKMKEKGDIPEGYSVSREKKERFSLILESASTNQTSMYLCASSTGQEGTEAFFGQGTRLTVV.

The chain links TRBV30 to TRBJ1-1; D is ambiguous. V was trimmed by 1 base and J by 0 bases, leaving 6 bases between them. CDR1 is GTSNPN and CDR2 is SVGIG in the germline V gene (reference sequence). This CDR3 has 13 amino acids. CDR3 DNA: TGTGCCTGGAGTGCGGGTCTGAACACTGAAGCTTTCTTT. It is translated as CAWSAGLNTEAFF.

The chain couples TRBV28 to TRBJ1-6, with D maybe TRBD1 (5 bases). The germline V gene encodes CDR1 MDHEN and CDR2 SYDVKM. This CDR3 comprises 12 residues. The V end lost 11 bases, the J end lost 5 bases, and 10 bases lay between the germline ends. The CDR3 loop is CAGHSNNSPLHF. CDR3 nucleotides: TGTGCCGGACACAGTAATAATTCACCCCTCCACTTT.

The genes are TRBV6-1 and TRBJ2-2, with TRBD1 matching 10 bases. Germline V gives CDR1 MNHNS, CDR2 SASEGT. The CDR3 runs to 15 residues. The junction had 7 bases not matched to a gene; V was cut back by 9 bases and J by 3 bases. CDR3 nucleotide sequence: TGTGCCAGTCAAAAGGGACAGGGGTACACCGGGGAGCTGTTTTTT. Residues: CASQKGQGYTGELFF.

The chain joins TRBV28 to TRBJ1-2; 9 positions agree with TRBD1. The CDR3 has 14 amino acids. V gave up 4 bases and J gave up 2 bases; unmatched junction bases: 2. The germline CDR1 and CDR2 sequences are MDHEN and SYDVKM. This chain's CDR3 is CASSWTGVNYGYTF. The CDR3 coding sequence is TGTGCCAGCAGTTGGACAGGGGTAAACTATGGCTACACCTTC.